The 28 T cell receptor beta chains in this list originate from one sample, sequenced in a study of graft-versus-host responses after intestinal transplantation. Method: immunoSEQ multiplex PCR; TCRdb's copy keeps in-frame clones and lacks some. Of some 130,000 clones listed, over 85% are singletons. Their antigens remain unidentified. The specimen comprised unstimulated CD4+ T cells sorted from spleen or lymph node cells, sampled before intestinal transplant. The receptor source for this set is a human donor who received an intestinal transplant.

V usage is TRBV4-2 and J usage is TRBJ2-5, with 7 positions matching TRBD2. Trimming at V came to 1 base and at J to 5 bases, leaving 4 bases not matched to a gene. Germline V gene lookup returns CDR1 LGHNA and CDR2 YNFKEQ. The CDR3 has 14 amino acids. The CDR3 reads CASSQGGGRETQYF. The CDR3 DNA follows: TGTGCCAGCAGCCAAGGGGGGGGTAGGGAGACCCAGTACTTC.

The rearrangement links TRBV9 to TRBJ2-3; D is unresolved. V lost 3 bases and J 8 bases, leaving 10 bases between the germline ends. CDR1 is SGDLS, CDR2 YYNGEE, per germline. The CDR3 totals 12 residues. The CDR3: CASSGAPRTQYF. CDR3 DNA sequence: TGTGCCAGCAGCGGGGCACCACGTACGCAGTATTTT. Variable domain in full (rest from reference TRBV9 and TRBJ2-3): DSGVTQTPKHLITATGQRVTLRCSPRSGDLSVYWYQQSLDQGLQFLIQYYNGEERAKGNILERFSAQQFPDLHSELNLSSLELGDSALYFCASSGAPRTQYFGPGTRLTVL.

The V call is TRBV27, the J call TRBJ2-5; perhaps TRBD2 as D (7 bases). The CDR3 is made up of 14 amino acids. CDR1 MNHEY and CDR2 SMNVEV come from the germline V gene (reference sequence). V lost 4 bases, J lost 4 bases, and 13 bases lay in between. CDR3 coding DNA: TGTGCCAGCAGTTCACGGGGGGCGGGAGAGACCCAGTACTTC. This translates into CASSSRGAGETQYF.

The chain is built from TRBV18 and TRBJ1-3, with D possibly TRBD1 on 5 matching bases. Trimming stripped 1 base from V and 0 bases from J, with 13 bases between. The germline V gene encodes CDR1 KGHSH and CDR2 LQKENI. The CDR3 length is 17 residues. The CDR3 bases are TGTGCCAGCTCACCACTCCGGGGCCGGAGCTCTGGAAACACCATATATTTT. Its translation: CASSPLRGRSSGNTIYF.

This clone occurred a few times. This sequence joins TRBV6-4 and TRBJ2-7; tentative D call: TRBD1 (6 bases). Deletions cut 2 bases from V and 4 bases from J, with 27 bases between. From germline, CDR1 is MRHNA and CDR2 SNTAGT. The CDR3 totals 19 residues. The CDR3 here is CASSDPVGQRTAPGYEQYF. The CDR3 DNA sequence: TGTGCCAGCAGTGACCCCGTAGGACAGCGGACTGCCCCGGGGTACGAGCAGTACTTC.

This rearrangement joins TRBV2 to TRBJ2-5; 12 bases are shared with TRBD2. The CDR3 contains 19 residues. Trimming took 2 bases from V and 4 from J; bases not matched to a gene: 14. Germline CDR1 SNHLY, CDR2 FYNNEI. CDR3 in amino acids: CASSERPGALAGGRETQYF. The CDR3, as DNA: TGTGCCAGCAGTGAAAGACCCGGGGCCCTAGCGGGGGGGCGAGAGACCCAGTACTTC.

J is TRBJ1-5 and V is TRBV4-1; D possibly corresponds to TRBD1 (5 bases). CDR1 MGHRA and CDR2 YSYEKL come from the germline V gene. With 3 bases removed from V and 0 bases from J, the gap between germline ends came to 6 bases. The length of the CDR3 is 14 residues. This chain's CDR3 is CASSHRVSNQPQHF. DNA for the CDR3: TGCGCCAGCAGCCACAGGGTTAGCAATCAGCCCCAGCATTTT.

This chain joins TRBV27 and TRBJ1-6; 7 bases agree with TRBD1. The CDR3 length is 16 residues. Trimming at V came to 2 bases and at J to 7 bases, leaving 8 bases not matched to a gene. From germline, CDR1 is MNHEY and CDR2 SMNVEV (reference sequence). The CDR3 sequence is CASSLRGPAFNSPLHF. CDR3 nucleotides: TGTGCCAGCAGTTTAAGGGGGCCCGCCTTCAATTCACCCCTCCACTTT.

The genes are TRBV4-1 and TRBJ1-2, with D perhaps TRBD1 (5 bases). Trimming removed 4 bases at V and 6 bases at J, with 18 bases between. The CDR3 is made up of 15 amino acids. Looked up from germline, CDR1 is MGHRA and CDR2 is YSYEKL. This chain's CDR3 is CASSPGQGPLNGYTF. The CDR3 DNA is TGCGCCAGCAGCCCAGGGCAGGGACCCCTTAATGGCTACACCTTC.

The chain uses TRBV19 and TRBJ2-3; 10 bases map to TRBD2. Germline CDR1 is LNHDA and CDR2 is SQIVND (reference sequence). With V trimmed by 2 bases and J by 3 bases, 2 bases remained unmatched. CDR3 length equals 15 residues. This chain's CDR3 is CASSIQAGGTDTQYF. CDR3 bases: TGTGCCAGTAGTATACAAGCGGGGGGGACAGATACGCAGTATTTT.

This chain connects TRBV5-1 to TRBJ2-7, with 7 bases that match TRBD2. The CDR3 spans 14 residues. Germline V CDR1 and CDR2: SGHRS, YFSETQ. The ends lost 9 bases at V and 5 bases at J; junction bases unmatched: 14. This chain's CDR3 is CATSQTSGVDEQYF. CDR3 sequence (DNA): TGCGCCACCTCTCAGACGAGCGGGGTTGACGAGCAGTACTTC.

This clone has a handful of counts. This chain uses TRBV27 with TRBJ1-2; no clear D gene. Germline CDR1 is MNHEY and CDR2 is SMNVEV (reference sequence). With 2 bases removed from V and 4 bases from J, the gap between germline ends came to 14 bases. The CDR3 is 15 amino acids. In DNA, the CDR3 is TGTGCCAGCAGTTTAAAAGGGAACCAAGGCTATGGCTACACCTTC. Its translation: CASSLKGNQGYGYTF.

This clone was seen a handful of times. J is TRBJ1-2 and V is TRBV15; D may be TRBD1 (5 bases). Germline-derived CDR1 and CDR2 are LNHNV and YYDKDF (reference sequence). Between the trimmed V and J ends, which lost 7 bases and 5 bases, there was a span of 17 bases. The CDR3 consists of 14 residues. The CDR3: CATTPGRRLYGYTF. DNA of the CDR3: TGTGCCACCACCCCGGGACGCAGGCTTTATGGCTACACCTTC.

The chain combines TRBV20-1 with TRBJ2-7; D tentatively fits TRBD1 or TRBD2 (5 bases each). The CDR3 totals 11 residues. Germline-derived CDR1 and CDR2 are DFQATT and SNEGSKA (reference sequence). The V and J ends lost 4 bases and 4 bases respectively, with 8 bases between them. CDR3 residues: CSAKRGYEQYF. DNA for the CDR3: TGCAGTGCTAAGAGGGGATACGAGCAGTACTTC.

This clone was counted only a few times. The chain carries TRBV10-3 and TRBJ1-2; 8 bases align to TRBD1. V gave up 4 bases and J gave up 4 bases; unmatched junction bases: 5. The V gene's germline CDR1 is ENHRY and CDR2 SYGVKD. The CDR3 is 14 residues long. DNA for the CDR3: TGTGCCATCAGTGGGACAGGGAGGGCCTATGGCTACACCTTC. This codes for CAISGTGRAYGYTF.

The chain is built from TRBV10-3 and TRBJ2-1, with D perhaps TRBD2 (7 bases). The CDR3 consists of 16 residues. The germline CDR1 and CDR2 sequences are ENHRY and SYGVKD. V was pared by 2 bases and J by 6 bases, with 17 bases between. CDR3 region: CAISELVGGGANEQFF. As DNA, the CDR3 is TGTGCCATCAGTGAGCTTGTGGGAGGGGGAGCCAATGAGCAGTTCTTC.

The chain uses TRBV13 and TRBJ2-3; tentatively, D is TRBD2 (5 bases). Trimming took 4 bases from V and 6 from J, leaving 26 bases between them. The CDR3 contains 18 residues. Germline CDR1 and CDR2: PRHDT and FYEKMQ (reference sequence). The CDR3 loop reads CASSSIQLRTGRADTQYF. As DNA, the CDR3 is TGTGCCAGCAGCTCAATACAACTCCGGACTGGGCGCGCGGATACGCAGTATTTT.

This clone has just one count. This chain connects TRBV6-6 to TRBJ1-2, with 11 bases identical to TRBD1. V shed 6 bases, J shed 8 bases, and the junction held 5 bases outside the gene matches. CDR1 is MNHNY and CDR2 is SVGAGI in the germline V gene (reference sequence). This CDR3 region has 13 residues. DNA for the CDR3: TGTGCCAGCAGAGGACAGGGGGCAAGAGGCTACACCTTC. This gives the protein CASRGQGARGYTF.

The J gene is TRBJ2-2, the V gene TRBV5-6; the match to TRBD1 covers 7 bases. V trimming: 1 base; J trimming: 1 base; junction bases outside the gene matches: 7. The CDR3 length is 17 residues. Germline-derived CDR1 and CDR2 are SGHDT and YYEEEE. The CDR3 region is CASSLYRGLRNTGELFF. In nucleotides, the CDR3 is TGTGCCAGCAGCTTGTACAGGGGCCTAAGGAACACCGGGGAGCTGTTTTTT.

The chain combines TRBV9 with TRBJ1-3, with a tentative D call TRBD1 (6 bases). The CDR3 is 14 amino acids. Germline V CDR1 and CDR2: SGDLS, YYNGEE. V was trimmed by 2 bases and J by 4 bases, leaving 10 bases between them. CDR3 sequence reads: CASSVSGTGNTIYF. CDR3 nucleotides: TGTGCCAGCAGCGTTTCTGGGACAGGAAACACCATATATTTT.

The chain links TRBV18 to TRBJ1-2, with 7 bases identical to TRBD1. Germline assignment: CDR1 KGHSH and CDR2 LQKENI. The trim removed 5 bases at V and 3 bases at J, leaving 6 bases unmatched. The CDR3 sequence is 14 residues long. In DNA form, the CDR3 reads TGTGCCAGCTCAACGACAGGGCCCCACTATGGCTACACCTTC. The encoded protein is CASSTTGPHYGYTF.

This clone was counted between two and nine times. The gene calls are TRBV5-4 and TRBJ2-5, with a possible D match to TRBD1 (6 bases). The CDR3 length is 18 residues. V shed 0 bases and J shed 5 bases, with 23 bases lying between them. CDR1 is SGHNT and CDR2 is YYREEE in the germline V gene (reference sequence). The CDR3 DNA reads TGTGCCAGCAGCTTGGCCGTCGACAGGTACCTTCTGGGGGAGACCCAGTACTTC. Protein: CASSLAVDRYLLGETQYF.

The sample holds one count of this clone. The V and J genes are TRBV9 and TRBJ2-1; TRBD2 matches 10 bases. The CDR3 is 15 amino acids. Trimming cost V 5 bases and J 6 bases; bases outside gene matches: 8. Germline assignment: CDR1 SGDLS and CDR2 YYNGEE. CDR3 coding DNA: TGTGCCAGCAGTCGGAGCGGGGGGGCTACCAATGAGCAGTTCTTC. This encodes CASSRSGGATNEQFF.

This chain joins TRBV29-1 and TRBJ1-1; the D is unclear. Germline lookup yields CDR1 SQVTM and CDR2 ANQGSEA. V was trimmed by 6 bases and J by 3 bases, leaving 5 bases between them. The CDR3 extends over 10 amino acids. The CDR3 spells CSVGYTEAFF. The CDR3, as DNA: TGCAGCGTCGGATACACTGAAGCTTTCTTT.

CDR3 loop: CASSFGGYGYTF. The CDR3 region has the DNA TGTGCCAGCAGCTTCGGGGGCTATGGCTACACCTTC. V gene TRBV7-2 combines with J gene TRBJ1-2; possibly TRBD1 for D (5 bases). The CDR3 contains 12 residues. Germline CDR1 reads SGHTA; CDR2 reads FQGNSA. V lost 3 bases and J 4 bases, leaving 6 bases between the germline ends.

This rearrangement joins TRBV6-8 to TRBJ1-3; 8 bases map to TRBD1. The germline V gene has CDR1 MNHGY and CDR2 SAAAGT. The CDR3 is 15 amino acids. V lost 10 bases and J lost 1; bases outside the gene matches: 9. CDR3 protein: CATQLRGLSGNTIYF. The CDR3 DNA sequence: TGTGCCACCCAACTCAGGGGGCTTTCTGGAAACACCATATATTTT.

The gene calls are TRBV4-2 and TRBJ2-5; a possible D gene is TRBD1 (6 bases). The V gene's germline CDR1 is LGHNA and CDR2 YNFKEQ. Trimming removed 0 bases from V and 5 bases from J, with 13 bases in between. The CDR3 length is 15 residues. The CDR3 nucleotides are TGTGCCAGCAGCCAAGAAGACAGGCAAACCGAGACCCAGTACTTC. Protein product: CASSQEDRQTETQYF.

The rearrangement links TRBV2 to TRBJ1-6, with TRBD1 matching over 9 bases. V lost 4 bases and J lost 9; bases outside the gene matches: 4. Germline V CDR1 and CDR2: SNHLY, FYNNEI. There are 14 residues in the CDR3. The CDR3 sequence is CASSVGQGSSPLHF. The CDR3, as DNA: TGTGCCAGCAGTGTAGGACAGGGGAGTTCACCCCTCCACTTT. The full variable domain, in which reference TRBV2 and TRBJ1-6 provide the parts outside the CDR3, is EPEVTQTPSHQVTQMGQEVILRCVPISNHLYFYWYRQILGQKVEFLVSFYNNEISEKSEIFDDQFSVERPDGSNFTLKIRSTKLEDSAMYFCASSVGQGSSPLHFGNGTRLTVT.